This TCR beta chain was sequenced in a study of blood T cells in healthy people across ages. Study-level points and caveats: A strong correlation was found between TCR beta diversity and the percentage of naive T cells. It was not possible, with unsorted PBMCs, to conclusively compare naive and antigen-experienced cells. A greater number of naive CD4+ cells and higher diversity distinguished long-lived donors from aged donors.

Comments on this clonotype: The antigen remains unidentified.

The second PCR ran about 6 to 12 cycles with a sample-barcoded 5' primer and J-beta primers. One entry per CDR3 protein, called by TCRdb with MiXCR from the 5' RACE reads. This table has 1.5 million to 2 million distinct CDR3 sequences, over 25% appearing once. Trimming removed 0 bases at V and 1 base at J, with 7 bases between. CDR1 is DFQATT, CDR2 SNEGSKA, per germline (reference sequence). The CDR3 totals 13 residues. The sample comprised blood. The receptor comes from a woman between 25 and 40 years old in good health. J is TRBJ2-7 and V is TRBV20-1, with unresolved D. CDR3 coding DNA: TGCAGTGCTAGAGATCTGGGGTCCTACGAGCAGTACTTC. Amino acid sequence: CSARDLGSYEQYF.